The 11 T cell receptor beta chains given below trace back to one sample, sequenced in a study of cytotoxic CD8 clonotypes in ibrutinib-treated CLL. Method: immunoSEQ multiplex PCR; TCRdb's copy keeps in-frame clones and lacks some. Of some 17,000 clones listed, 64% are singletons. The input for sequencing was PBMCs, taken after 12 months of ibrutinib treatment. The receptors were sampled from a human donor with chronic lymphocytic leukemia.

The CDR3, as DNA: TGCAGCGTTGACGGGACTGCCAACGGGGAGCTGTTTTTT. Its protein product is CSVDGTANGELFF. The chain employs TRBV29-1 and TRBJ2-2; D might be TRBD2 (6 bases). The CDR3 consists of 13 residues. Trimming left V 3 bases short and J 7 bases short, with 12 bases between. Germline V gives CDR1 SQVTM, CDR2 ANQGSEA.

V is TRBV7-3 and J is TRBJ2-5, with a weak D call TRBD1 (5 bases). Looked up from germline, CDR1 is SGHTA and CDR2 is FQGTGA. The CDR3 totals 14 residues. V lost 5 bases and J lost 0, with 10 bases in between. The CDR3 here is CASSLDIYQETQYF. CDR3 DNA sequence: TGTGCCAGCAGCCTGGACATTTACCAAGAGACCCAGTACTTC.

The chain has TRBV10-3 and TRBJ2-1, with D perhaps matching TRBD1 or TRBD2 (5 bases each). The V end was cut by 6 bases, the J end by 10 bases, with 22 bases between. Germline V gene lookup returns CDR1 ENHRY and CDR2 SYGVKD. The CDR3 consists of 15 residues. The DNA for the CDR3 is TGTGCCATCAGGCCCGAGGGGACGGGGAGAAGGGAGCAGTTCTTC. Amino acid sequence: CAIRPEGTGRREQFF.

This sequence joins TRBV11-2 and TRBJ2-2; D unresolved. This CDR3 is 14 amino acids long. V was pared by 3 bases and J by 7 bases, with 12 bases between. Germline CDR1 and CDR2: SGHAT and FQNNGV. The CDR3 nucleotides read TGTGCCAGCAGCTTGGGGATGACCGGCGGGGAGCTGTTTTTT. It encodes CASSLGMTGGELFF.

The chain carries TRBV5-1 and TRBJ2-2; D might be TRBD1 or TRBD2, each matching 6 bases. V gave up 1 base and J gave up 5 bases, with 12 bases separating them. This CDR3 region has 15 residues. CDR1 and CDR2 from the germline V gene are SGHRS and YFSETQ. The CDR3, as DNA: TGCGCCAGCAGCTTGCTCGCGGGACAAACCGGGGAGCTGTTTTTT. The encoded protein is CASSLLAGQTGELFF.

Of note for this clone: Other DNA sequences within the sample encode an identical CDR3. The chain joins TRBV10-3 to TRBJ2-5, with TRBD2 identical over 9 bases. The CDR3 loop spans 18 amino acids. Germline CDR1 is ENHRY and CDR2 is SYGVKD. Trimming at V came to 4 bases and at J to 7 bases, leaving 19 bases not matched to a gene. The CDR3 nucleotides are TGTGCCATCAGTGGGGCCCTAGCGGGGTCGACCTTTGGGGTGACCCAGTACTTC. Its protein is CAISGALAGSTFGVTQYF.

This chain connects TRBV6-1 to TRBJ1-1; TRBD1 aligns across 10 bases. The CDR3 totals 16 residues. Germline V gene data show CDR1 as MNHNS and CDR2 as SASEGT. The ends lost 1 base at V and 5 bases at J; junction bases unmatched: 7. The CDR3 DNA is TGTGCCAGCAGTGAAGTGACTGGACAGGGGGGGACTGAAGCTTTCTTT. Protein sequence: CASSEVTGQGGTEAFF.

This chain joins TRBV2 and TRBJ2-1; D not certain. The ends were cut back, 6 bases at V and 6 bases at J, with 15 bases in the middle. In germline, CDR1 is SNHLY, CDR2 FYNNEI. This CDR3 is 14 amino acids long. The CDR3 loop is CASRPRVLRNEQFF. CDR3 nucleotide sequence: TGTGCCAGCAGACCTCGGGTTCTCCGCAATGAGCAGTTCTTC. The full variable domain, rest sourced from reference TRBV2 and TRBJ2-1, is EPEVTQTPSHQVTQMGQEVILRCVPISNHLYFYWYRQILGQKVEFLVSFYNNEISEKSEIFDDQFSVERPDGSNFTLKIRSTKLEDSAMYFCASRPRVLRNEQFFGPGTRLTVL.

This chain links TRBV28 with TRBJ2-1, with 8 positions matching TRBD2. The junction had 8 bases not matched to a gene; V was cut back by 7 bases and J by 3 bases. This CDR3 contains 15 residues. The germline V gene has CDR1 MDHEN and CDR2 SYDVKM. In nucleotides, the CDR3 is TGTGCCAGCATCGGGGGGGGAGCAGGCTACAATGAGCAGTTCTTC. Translated, it gives CASIGGGAGYNEQFF.

The rearrangement uses TRBV30 and TRBJ2-7, with D perhaps matching TRBD2 (6 bases). V lost 0 bases, J lost 6 bases, and 12 bases lay in between. Germline V gives CDR1 GTSNPN, CDR2 SVGIG (reference sequence). CDR3 length: 13 amino acids. Here the CDR3 DNA reads TGTGCCTGGAGTGTACTGGTGGAGGGCGAGCAGTACTTC. Its translation is CAWSVLVEGEQYF.

This clone was observed once. The chain combines TRBV5-1 with TRBJ1-1; 8 bases are a match to TRBD1. Germline V CDR1 and CDR2: SGHRS, YFSETQ. The CDR3 has 15 residues. V was clipped by 4 bases and J by 2 bases; unmatched bases: 7. As DNA, the CDR3 is TGCGCCAGCAGCACCCTAGGACAGGGAAACACTGAAGCTTTCTTT. It encodes CASSTLGQGNTEAFF.